The next 15 T cell receptor beta chains were all read from a single sample in a study of glioma-infiltrating T cells after dendritic cell vaccination. Sample time point: after dendritic cell vaccination, including at tumor progression/relapse. Generated by immunoSEQ multiplex PCR, the TCRdb table keeps only in-frame clones and is missing some. This sample has about 100,000 clones, with 80% found just once. This sample comprised blood, obtained after dendritic cell vaccination. These receptors came from a human donor with glioblastoma.

The chain recombines TRBV6-5 with TRBJ2-7; the D gene is possibly TRBD1 (5 bases). The CDR3 runs 12 residues. The germline V and J ends were trimmed by 5 bases and 8 bases, with 13 bases remaining between them. Germline V gene lookup returns CDR1 MNHEY and CDR2 SVGAGI. The CDR3 region has the DNA TGTGCCAGCAGTCTTGGGCAGGGCCAGCAGTACTTC. This encodes CASSLGQGQQYF.

The J gene is TRBJ2-1, the V gene TRBV19; D call uncertain. V lost 2 bases to trimming and J lost 8 bases, with 4 bases between them. Germline CDR1 and CDR2: LNHDA and SQIVND (reference sequence). The CDR3 loop spans 11 amino acids. This CDR3 reads CASSISDEQFF. As DNA, the CDR3 is TGTGCCAGTAGTATATCTGATGAGCAGTTCTTC.

V gene TRBV9 combines with J gene TRBJ1-2; the D gene is possibly TRBD1 (6 bases). V was shortened by 2 bases and J by 7 bases, with 18 bases between the two germline ends. The CDR3 runs to 15 residues. Germline CDR1 reads SGDLS; CDR2 reads YYNGEE. The CDR3, as DNA: TGTGCCAGCAGCGTTACAGGGAATGGGGTTAGTGGCTACACCTTC. Translation: CASSVTGNGVSGYTF.

This clone appeared a few times. V usage is TRBV5-4 and J usage is TRBJ1-2; 8 nucleotides match TRBD1. Germline-derived CDR1 and CDR2 are SGHNT and YYREEE (reference sequence). Unmatched junction bases numbered 3, after V lost 4 bases and J lost 4 bases. The CDR3 is made up of 13 amino acids. CDR3 in amino acids: CASSADRVYGYTF. The CDR3 region has the DNA TGTGCCAGCAGCGCGGACAGGGTCTATGGCTACACCTTC.

The V gene is TRBV7-9, the J gene TRBJ2-7, with a weak D call TRBD2 (5 bases). The CDR3 runs 12 residues. Germline CDR1 SEHNR, CDR2 FQNEAQ (reference sequence). Trimming left V 0 bases short and J 7 bases short, with 7 bases between. The CDR3 nucleotides read TGTGCCAGCAGCTTAGCGAGGGATGAGCAGTACTTC. Its translation is CASSLARDEQYF.

The chain recombines TRBV4-1 with TRBJ1-2; the D is unclear. The CDR3 sequence is 13 residues long. V gave up 0 bases and J gave up 5 bases, with 7 bases separating them. Germline values: CDR1 MGHRA, CDR2 YSYEKL. The CDR3 sequence is CASSQEGRYGYTF. CDR3 coding DNA: TGCGCCAGCAGCCAAGAAGGCAGGTATGGCTACACCTTC.

The rearrangement joins TRBV15 to TRBJ1-1; D not resolved. In germline, CDR1 is LNHNV, CDR2 YYDKDF (reference sequence). Trimming took 0 bases from V and 3 from J, leaving 14 bases between them. The CDR3 runs 16 residues. CDR3 residues: CATSRDVVGYHTEAFF. CDR3 nucleotide sequence: TGTGCCACCAGCAGAGACGTGGTCGGGTATCACACTGAAGCTTTCTTT.

The chain is built from TRBV12-5 and TRBJ2-3, with 7 nucleotides matching TRBD1. CDR3 length: 15 residues. V was pared by 2 bases and J by 2 bases, with 4 bases of the junction left unmatched. Germline V gene sequence: CDR1 LGHNT, CDR2 FRNRAP. CDR3 DNA: TGTGCTAGTGGTTTGAGGGGGCGCTACACAGATACGCAGTATTTT. It codes for CASGLRGRYTDTQYF.

The chain employs TRBV15 and TRBJ1-1, with 8 nucleotides matching TRBD1. Germline V gene data show CDR1 as LNHNV and CDR2 as YYDKDF (reference sequence). The CDR3 contains 14 residues. After removal of 2 bases from V and 11 bases from J, the junction contained 10 bases not matched to a gene. CDR3 region: CATSRSGTGEQAFF. For the CDR3, the DNA is TGTGCCACCAGCAGATCCGGGACAGGCGAGCAGGCTTTCTTT.

The chain links TRBV5-1 to TRBJ2-3, with D unclear. In germline, CDR1 is SGHRS, CDR2 YFSETQ. This CDR3 region has 12 residues. V lost 4 bases and J 3 bases, leaving 6 bases between the germline ends. The DNA of the CDR3 is TGCGCCAGCAGCCCCCCGACAGATACGCAGTATTTT. Its protein is CASSPPTDTQYF.

In its sample, this clone was seen a few times. The chain recombines TRBV5-1 with TRBJ2-5; 8 positions match TRBD1. The CDR3 totals 14 residues. Per germline, CDR1 SGHRS and CDR2 YFSETQ. V was pared by 4 bases and J by 3 bases, with 5 bases of the junction left unmatched. The CDR3 reads CASSIYRGEETQYF. The CDR3 DNA reads as TGCGCCAGCAGCATATACAGGGGGGAAGAGACCCAGTACTTC.

The gene calls are TRBV6-5 and TRBJ1-2; 8 bases are a match to TRBD1. CDR1 and CDR2 from the germline V gene are MNHEY and SVGAGI. There are 13 residues in the CDR3. Losses at the gene ends were 4 bases for V and 4 bases for J; bases not matched to a gene: 2. CDR3 nucleotide sequence: TGTGCCAGCAGTTTCCAGGGGGCCTATGGCTACACCTTC. It codes for CASSFQGAYGYTF.

This sequence joins TRBV19 and TRBJ2-4; possible D gene TRBD2, 5 bases. This CDR3 comprises 15 residues. V shed 5 bases and J shed 2 bases, with 13 bases lying between them. Germline V lookup: CDR1 LNHDA, CDR2 SQIVND (reference sequence). The CDR3 here is CASSLRPGTKNIQYF. In DNA, the CDR3 is TGTGCCAGTAGTCTTCGTCCGGGGACCAAAAACATTCAGTACTTC.

The chain links TRBV5-4 to TRBJ1-6; D unclear. Per the germline V gene, CDR1 is SGHNT and CDR2 is YYREEE (reference sequence). The CDR3 sequence is 15 residues long. V lost 2 bases and J lost 5, with 11 bases in between. The CDR3 DNA follows: TGTGCCAGCAGCTTTCAAGGGAGGAATAATTCACCCCTCCACTTT. Translating it yields CASSFQGRNNSPLHF.

The chain couples TRBV15 to TRBJ2-1; 8 bases match TRBD2. The germline CDR1 and CDR2 sequences are LNHNV and YYDKDF (reference sequence). The CDR3 extends over 15 amino acids. Germline trimming cut 5 bases from V and 4 bases from J; bases unmatched to any gene: 7. CDR3 in DNA: TGTGCCACCAGCGCCGCGGTAGCGGGATACAATGAGCAGTTCTTC. It specifies CATSAAVAGYNEQFF.